The text below deals with one T cell receptor (beta chain). Its specificity is not known. Template for every sorted-subset replicate PCR totaled about 0.2 ug DNA, tens of thousands of T cell genomes. Measured with immunoSEQ multiplex PCR; TCRdb has only the in-frame clones, and not every one. The sample contains a few million clones, nearly 97% of which appear only once. Germline values: CDR1 SQVTM, CDR2 ANQGSEA. Deletions cut 5 bases from V and 1 base from J, with 11 bases between. This CDR3 region has 13 residues. The source of the sample is a study of shared clonotypes between healthy human individuals. As for the study in general: Contributing individuals were two females and a few males aged 18 to 49.

Overall study findings and caveats: The study found 4.5% to 6% of naive CD4 clonotypes shared across several donors.

The source material was naive CD4+ T cells sorted from blood. The subset denotes: CD45RA+ positively selected. This sequence originates from a man aged 18 to 29 in good health. The genes are TRBV29-1 and TRBJ1-1; weak D call: TRBD1 (6 bases). The CDR3 reads CSVIRTENTEAFF. In nucleotides, the CDR3 is TGCAGCGTTATTCGGACAGAGAACACTGAAGCTTTCTTT. The full variable domain, its missing parts supplied by reference TRBV29-1 and TRBJ1-1, is SAVISQKPSRDICQRGTSLTIQCQVDSQVTMMFWYRQQPGQSLTLIATANQGSEATYESGFVIDKFPISRPNLTFSTLTVSNMSPEDSSIYLCSVIRTENTEAFFGQGTRLTVV.